These 22 T cell receptor beta chains originate from one sample sequenced in a study of cytomegalovirus exposure and HLA in healthy donors. PCR primers comprised 60 Vbeta and 13 Jbeta primers. Using immunoSEQ multiplex PCR, the repertoire was profiled, and TCRdb retains in-frame clones only, with some absent. There are around 140,000 clones in the sample; about four fifths occur only once, and about 1.4% lies in the top ten. The sequenced material came from PBMCs. These receptors originate from a woman aged 40 to 49 in good health and CMV-seronegative.

This clone was counted between two and nine times. The chain's CDR3 is CATGEVQNTEAFF. DNA for the CDR3: TGTGCCACCGGGGAGGTCCAGAACACTGAAGCTTTCTTT. The chain combines TRBV28 with TRBJ1-1; D is undetermined. The CDR3 sequence is 13 residues long. Between the trimmed V and J ends, which lost 10 bases and 1 base, there was a span of 13 bases. The germline V gene has CDR1 MDHEN and CDR2 SYDVKM.

J is TRBJ1-1 and V is TRBV7-2; no firm D call. The CDR3 sequence is 14 residues long. Germline CDR1 is SGHTA and CDR2 is FQGNSA. V lost 4 bases and J 6 bases, leaving 15 bases between the germline ends. The CDR3 sequence: CASSSTRSIAEAFF. The DNA for the CDR3 is TGTGCCAGCAGCTCCACCCGGTCGATTGCTGAAGCTTTCTTT.

J is TRBJ1-1 and V is TRBV5-1, with 8 nucleotides matching TRBD1. V was pared by 3 bases and J by 0 bases, with 7 bases of the junction left unmatched. This CDR3 contains 16 residues. The germline gives CDR1 SGHRS, CDR2 YFSETQ. This CDR3 reads CASSSGQARMNTEAFF. In DNA, the CDR3 is TGCGCCAGCAGCTCGGGACAGGCCAGGATGAACACTGAAGCTTTCTTT.

The rearrangement joins TRBV18 to TRBJ1-2, with D uncertain. V gave up 1 base and J gave up 5 bases, with 11 bases separating them. The germline V gene encodes CDR1 KGHSH and CDR2 LQKENI. The CDR3 has 14 amino acids. CDR3 nucleotides: TGTGCCAGCTCACCACAGTCAACGGGGTATGGCTACACCTTC. The encoded protein is CASSPQSTGYGYTF.

The chain combines TRBV27 with TRBJ2-7, with 10 nucleotides matching TRBD2. V was clipped by 6 bases and J by 7 bases; unmatched bases: 6. CDR1 is MNHEY and CDR2 is SMNVEV in the germline V gene (reference sequence). The CDR3 is 13 residues long. CDR3 sequence reads: CASSAILAGEQYF. The CDR3 DNA sequence: TGTGCCAGCAGCGCCATACTAGCGGGAGAGCAGTACTTC.

The chain recombines TRBV2 with TRBJ1-5, with 8 bases matching TRBD1. From germline, CDR1 is SNHLY and CDR2 FYNNEI. The CDR3 sequence is 16 residues long. J was trimmed by 8 bases and V by 6 bases; bases with no gene match: 15. CDR3 protein: CASRGLPIRGLEPQHF. CDR3 coding DNA: TGTGCCAGCAGGGGCCTACCGATCAGGGGGCTTGAGCCCCAGCATTTT.

The chain uses TRBV27 and TRBJ1-5; 7 bases are shared with TRBD1. Looked up from germline, CDR1 is MNHEY and CDR2 is SMNVEV (reference sequence). CDR3 size: 16 residues. The J segment lost 0 bases and the V segment lost 6 bases, leaving 8 bases of the junction unmatched. This CDR3 reads CASRRQGVYSNQPQHF. The CDR3 nucleotides read TGTGCCAGCAGACGACAGGGTGTTTATAGCAATCAGCCCCAGCATTTT.

The gene calls are TRBV9 and TRBJ2-7, with D perhaps matching TRBD2 (6 bases). CDR1 is SGDLS, CDR2 YYNGEE, per germline. V was cut by 0 bases and J by 0 bases, with 16 bases left in between. This CDR3 is 17 amino acids long. CDR3 region: CASSVEGMGEASYEQYF. In DNA form, the CDR3 reads TGTGCCAGCAGCGTAGAGGGTATGGGGGAGGCCTCCTACGAGCAGTACTTC. Drawing the rest from reference TRBV9 and TRBJ2-7, the complete variable domain is DSGVTQTPKHLITATGQRVTLRCSPRSGDLSVYWYQQSLDQGLQFLIQYYNGEERAKGNILERFSAQQFPDLHSELNLSSLELGDSALYFCASSVEGMGEASYEQYFGPGTRLTVT.

The rearrangement joins TRBV7-8 to TRBJ2-2, with D maybe TRBD2 (6 bases). The germline V gene encodes CDR1 SGHVS and CDR2 FQNEAQ. Between the trimmed V and J ends, which lost 5 bases and 8 bases, there was a span of 21 bases. The CDR3 totals 16 residues. The CDR3 sequence: CASSPRGSIGAGELFF. The CDR3 DNA is TGTGCCAGCAGCCCTCGGGGGTCAATCGGTGCAGGGGAGCTGTTTTTT.

The chain carries TRBV11-2 and TRBJ1-1; TRBD1 matches 8 bases. The length of the CDR3 is 16 residues. Germline V CDR1 and CDR2: SGHAT, FQNNGV. V shed 3 bases and J 1 base; nucleotides not matched to a gene: 7. CDR3 nucleotide sequence: TGTGCCAGCAGCTTCGGAGACAGGGGCACGAACACTGAAGCTTTCTTT. It translates to CASSFGDRGTNTEAFF.

The rearrangement joins TRBV6-4 to TRBJ2-2; 9 bases align to TRBD2. This CDR3 is 16 amino acids long. The V gene's germline CDR1 is MRHNA and CDR2 SNTAGT. The V gene end was trimmed by 4 bases and the J gene end by 7 bases; junction bases not matched to a gene: 10. CDR3 loop: CASSVRGGAPSGELFF. The CDR3 DNA reads as TGTGCCAGCAGTGTTCGCGGGGGGGCTCCGAGCGGGGAGCTGTTTTTT.

V and J are TRBV11-2 and TRBJ1-5, with 7 bases fitting TRBD1. The CDR3 has 16 residues. Germline CDR1 SGHAT, CDR2 FQNNGV. V was clipped by 5 bases and J by 0 bases; unmatched bases: 7. Here the CDR3 reads CASSPSGQRSNQPQHF. In DNA, the CDR3 is TGTGCCAGCAGCCCCTCGGGACAGCGTAGCAATCAGCCCCAGCATTTT.

V usage is TRBV5-1 and J usage is TRBJ1-2, with D maybe TRBD1 (5 bases). Germline V gene lookup returns CDR1 SGHRS and CDR2 YFSETQ. The CDR3 loop spans 13 amino acids. The V end was cut by 2 bases, the J end by 1 base, with 6 bases between. CDR3 loop: CASSFGGNYGYTF. CDR3 nucleotide sequence: TGCGCCAGCAGCTTCGGGGGTAACTATGGCTACACCTTC.

DNA of the CDR3: TGTGCCAGTAGTATAGGGTTAGCAGATACGCAGTATTTT. Amino acids: CASSIGLADTQYF. The chain is built from TRBV19 and TRBJ2-3; no clear D. Germline V CDR1 and CDR2: LNHDA, SQIVND (reference sequence). The V and J ends lost 1 base and 4 bases respectively, with 6 bases between them. The CDR3 runs 13 residues.

The CDR3 DNA follows: TGCGCCAGCAGCTTGGAAGGGGATAATTCACCCCTCCACTTT. Amino acid sequence: CASSLEGDNSPLHF. V and J are TRBV5-1 and TRBJ1-6; D may be TRBD1 (5 bases). V was cut by 0 bases and J by 5 bases, with 6 bases left in between. The germline CDR1 and CDR2 sequences are SGHRS and YFSETQ. The CDR3 totals 14 residues.

The V gene is TRBV7-6, the J gene TRBJ2-7, with a possible D match to TRBD1 (5 bases). Germline CDR1 and CDR2: SGHVS and FNYEAQ. CDR3 length: 14 amino acids. Trimming stripped 3 bases from V and 2 bases from J, with 11 bases between. The CDR3 loop is CASSFLQGPYEQYF. Here the CDR3 DNA reads TGTGCCAGCAGCTTTCTCCAGGGCCCCTACGAGCAGTACTTC.

V usage is TRBV2 and J usage is TRBJ2-3; 12 bases match TRBD2. The CDR3 contains 17 residues. Trimming removed 4 bases from V and 1 base from J; junction bases left unmatched: 6. Germline values: CDR1 SNHLY, CDR2 FYNNEI. The CDR3 DNA reads as TGTGCCAGCAGTGTCAAGACTAGCGGGGGCCGCACAGATACGCAGTATTTT. Translating gives CASSVKTSGGRTDTQYF.

The chain joins TRBV5-4 to TRBJ1-2, with D perhaps matching TRBD1 (5 bases). The CDR3 contains 15 residues. In germline, CDR1 is SGHNT, CDR2 YYREEE (reference sequence). The V end was cut by 3 bases, the J end by 6 bases, with 18 bases between. This CDR3 is CASSSLRGEVDGYTF. The CDR3 DNA reads TGTGCCAGCAGCTCGTTGCGGGGCGAAGTGGATGGCTACACCTTC.

This chain uses TRBV10-2 with TRBJ2-7, with a weak D call TRBD2 (6 bases). Trimming shortened V by 6 bases and J by 2 bases, and 14 bases separated the two germline ends. The length of the CDR3 is 14 residues. CDR1 is WSHSY, CDR2 SAAADI, per germline. The CDR3 DNA sequence: TGCGCCAGCAGCCTGCGGGGAACCACCTACGAGCAGTACTTC. Translation gives CASSLRGTTYEQYF.

The rearrangement links TRBV6-6 to TRBJ1-2, with unresolved D. Germline loops: CDR1 MNHNY, CDR2 SVGAGI (reference sequence). CDR3 length equals 14 residues. The V and J ends lost 2 bases and 2 bases respectively, with 9 bases between them. The CDR3 loop reads CASSYGGSNYGYTF. The CDR3 region has the DNA TGTGCCAGCAGTTACGGAGGGTCCAACTATGGCTACACCTTC.

The chain is built from TRBV18 and TRBJ1-6, with 9 nucleotides matching TRBD1. CDR1 is KGHSH and CDR2 is LQKENI in the germline V gene. CDR3 length equals 16 residues. After removal of 3 bases from V and 4 bases from J, the junction contained 4 bases not matched to a gene. Written as DNA, the CDR3 is TGTGCCAGCTCACCCGGGACAGGGACATATAATTCACCCCTCCACTTT. The encoded protein is CASSPGTGTYNSPLHF.

The chain links TRBV6-5 to TRBJ2-7; the D gene is possibly TRBD2 (5 bases). V lost 2 bases and J lost 2, with 13 bases in between. The CDR3 runs to 15 residues. Germline CDR1 reads MNHEY; CDR2 reads SVGAGI. CDR3 loop: CASSYPVNGAYEQYF. CDR3 nucleotide sequence: TGTGCCAGCAGTTACCCAGTAAACGGGGCCTACGAGCAGTACTTC.